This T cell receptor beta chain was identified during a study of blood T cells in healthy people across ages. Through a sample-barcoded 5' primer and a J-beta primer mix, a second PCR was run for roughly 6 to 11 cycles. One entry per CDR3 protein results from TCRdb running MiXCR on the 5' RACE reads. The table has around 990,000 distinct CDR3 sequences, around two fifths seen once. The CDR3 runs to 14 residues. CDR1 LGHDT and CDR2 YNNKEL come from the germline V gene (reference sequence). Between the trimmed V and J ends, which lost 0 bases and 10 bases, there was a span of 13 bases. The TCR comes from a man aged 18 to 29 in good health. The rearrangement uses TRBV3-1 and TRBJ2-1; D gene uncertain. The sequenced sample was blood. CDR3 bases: TGTGCCAGCAGCCAAGAACGATCGTCGCGGGAGCAGTTCTTC. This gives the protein CASSQERSSREQFF.